The clone carrying this T cell receptor (beta chain) was observed at least ten times. Its antigen is unknown. Transcripts of RNA were the source for amplifying TCR beta CDR3 regions. After a first-round RT-PCR with HTBI primers, a second-round multiplex PCR was run. TCRdb processed the multiplex PCR reads anew with MiXCR; each CDR3 protein has one entry. The sample records about 230,000 distinct CDR3 sequences, around 45% being singletons. Germline CDR1 and CDR2: MNHEY and SVGAGI. The CDR3 loop spans 15 amino acids. V was clipped by 4 bases and J by 2 bases; unmatched bases: 4. The source of the sample is a study of Graves' ophthalmopathy and Graves' hyperthyroidism. Certain patients were not enrolled. These were patients with other autoimmune diseases, uncontrolled infections, pregnancy or lactation. Study-wide results and caveats: Blood repertoires reportedly contained most expanded thyroid clonotypes above 0.001 frequency.

Sequences were obtained from peripheral blood. The TCR originated in an adult man with Graves' ophthalmopathy. J is TRBJ1-2 and V is TRBV6-5; 10 bases map to TRBD1. CDR3 sequence (DNA): TGTGCCAGCAGTTCCCCGGACAGGGGGAACTATGGCTACACCTTC. Translating it yields CASSSPDRGNYGYTF.